A selection of T cell receptor beta chains follows, all from one sample in a study of control samples from healthy donors and cancer patients. Data came from immunoSEQ multiplex PCR; TCRdb stores just in-frame clones and leaves some out. This table has 63,000 or so clones, approximately 89% appearing once. Sample: PBMCs. The receptors come from a man aged 55-75 years with colorectal cancer. The CDR3 runs from the conserved cysteine through the conserved F or W. Each record gives: clone size, V gene, J gene, CDR3 protein. Size is omitted from some rows. Given values are once, few, many or a class for expanded clones.

.	TRBV4-1	TRBJ1-4	CASSLGTVLNEKLFF
.	TRBV7-2	TRBJ2-7	CASSSRQGFSYEQYF
.	TRBV5-4	TRBJ1-2	CASSLAGRVGGYTF
few	TRBV2	TRBJ1-2	CASSGSGQGAEGYTF
.	TRBV11-2	TRBJ1-2	CASSPLGGRSYGYTF
.	TRBV7-8	TRBJ2-2	CASALRGGLPGELFF
.	TRBV2	TRBJ2-5	CASRDGLADWDETQYF
.	TRBV2	TRBJ1-2	CASSGGVFYGYTF
.	TRBV5-4	TRBJ2-5	CASRNLPEETQYF
.	TRBV5-1	TRBJ2-3	CASSLVRATDTQYF
.	TRBV11-3	TRBJ2-7	CASSLVDYEQYF
.	TRBV3-1/TRBV3-2	TRBJ2-5	CASSQVDLRKGETQYF
.	TRBV7-9	TRBJ2-7	CASSLVNYEQYF
.	TRBV7-9	TRBJ2-3	CASSSDIAQYF
.	TRBV12-3/TRBV12-4	TRBJ1-2	CASSLSQRYGYTF
once	TRBV4-3	TRBJ2-7	CASSQDGTVPYEQYF
.	TRBV9	TRBJ1-6	CASSVGGSSYNSPLHF